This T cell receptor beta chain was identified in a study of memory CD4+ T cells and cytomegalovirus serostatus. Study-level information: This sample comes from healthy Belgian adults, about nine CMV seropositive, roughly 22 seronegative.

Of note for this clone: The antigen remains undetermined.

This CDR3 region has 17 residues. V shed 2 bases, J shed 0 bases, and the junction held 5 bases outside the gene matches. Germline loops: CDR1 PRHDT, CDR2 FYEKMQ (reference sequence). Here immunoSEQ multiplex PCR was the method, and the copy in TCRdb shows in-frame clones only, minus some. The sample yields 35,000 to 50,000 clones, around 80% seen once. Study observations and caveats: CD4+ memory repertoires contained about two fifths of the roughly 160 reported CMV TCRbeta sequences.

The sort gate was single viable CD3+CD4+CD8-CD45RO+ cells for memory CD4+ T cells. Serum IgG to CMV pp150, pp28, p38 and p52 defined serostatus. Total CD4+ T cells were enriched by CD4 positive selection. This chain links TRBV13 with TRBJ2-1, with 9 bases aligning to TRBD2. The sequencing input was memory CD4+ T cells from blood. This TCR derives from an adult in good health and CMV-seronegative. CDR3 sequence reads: CASSLKSGGSSYNEQFF. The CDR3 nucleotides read TGTGCCAGCAGCTTAAAGAGCGGGGGGAGCTCCTACAATGAGCAGTTCTTC.